This T cell receptor (beta chain) is from a study of response to subunit inactivated influenza vaccine. A single record per CDR3 protein comes from TCRdb applying MiXCR to the RT-PCR reads. The sample carries hundreds of thousands of distinct CDR3 sequences, roughly 8.2% recorded once. This TCR derives from a man between 50 and 69 years old who received an inactivated influenza vaccine. Sequencing used PBMCs from blood, obtained roughly 24 months after vaccination.

The DNA for the CDR3 is TGTGCCAGCATGGGACCTGCCGCCGATCAGCCCCAGCATTTT. Translation: CASMGPAADQPQHF. The rearrangement joins TRBV6-2 or TRBV6-3 to TRBJ1-5; tentatively, D is TRBD1 (5 bases). Trimming removed 7 bases from V and 5 bases from J, with 15 bases in between. This CDR3 contains 14 residues. In germline, CDR1 is MNHEY, CDR2 SVGEGT.